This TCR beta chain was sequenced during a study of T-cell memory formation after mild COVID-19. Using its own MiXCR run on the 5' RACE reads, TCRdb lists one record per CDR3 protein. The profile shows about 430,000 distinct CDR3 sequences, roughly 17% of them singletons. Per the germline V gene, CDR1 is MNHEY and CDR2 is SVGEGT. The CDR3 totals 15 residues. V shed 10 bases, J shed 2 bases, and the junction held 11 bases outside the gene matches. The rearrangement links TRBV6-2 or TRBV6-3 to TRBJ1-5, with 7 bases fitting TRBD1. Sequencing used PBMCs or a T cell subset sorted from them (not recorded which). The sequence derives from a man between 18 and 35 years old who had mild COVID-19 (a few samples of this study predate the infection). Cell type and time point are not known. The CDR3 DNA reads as TGTGCCACATTCGAACCCGGGACAGGCAATCAGCCCCAGCATTTT. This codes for CATFEPGTGNQPQHF.